Listed below are T cell receptor beta chains from one sample, sequenced in a study of blood T cells in healthy people across ages. TCRdb re-analysed the 5' RACE reads in MiXCR, keeping a single row per CDR3 protein. Of around 1,800,000 distinct CDR3 sequences in the sample, roughly two fifths were seen once. The sequenced sample was blood. Every receptor here comes from a human donor in good health. The CDR3 runs from the conserved cysteine through the conserved F or W. Each record gives: V gene, CDR3 length, clone size, J gene, D gene, CDR3 protein, CDR3 DNA. The D gene is left open where the match is weak. Size tells how often a clone was seen (once, few, many) or the class of an expanded clone, and some rows leave it out.

v_gene: TRBV7-2
len: 14
abundance: NA
j_gene: TRBJ2-1
d_gene: TRBD2
CDR3aa: CASTFGGGINEQFF
CDR3nt: TGTGCCAGCACTTTTGGCGGGGGGATCAATGAGCAGTTCTTC

v_gene: TRBV10-3
len: 15
abundance: NA
j_gene: TRBJ1-6
d_gene: TRBD1
CDR3aa: CAISELGQVYSPLHF
CDR3nt: TGTGCCATCAGTGAGTTGGGACAGGTCTATTCACCCCTCCACTTT

v_gene: TRBV6-4
len: 14
abundance: NA
j_gene: TRBJ1-6
d_gene: TRBD1
CDR3aa: CASRHTGVNSPLHF
CDR3nt: TGTGCCAGCAGACACACAGGGGTGAATTCACCCCTCCACTTT

v_gene: TRBV7-2
len: 13
abundance: NA
j_gene: TRBJ1-1
d_gene: TRBD1
CDR3aa: CASSLRQGIEAFF
CDR3nt: TGTGCCAGCAGCCTCCGACAGGGGATTGAAGCTTTCTTT

v_gene: TRBV12-3/TRBV12-4
len: 14
abundance: NA
j_gene: TRBJ1-1
d_gene: TRBD1
CDR3aa: CASSPRGEATEAFF
CDR3nt: TGTGCCAGCAGCCCCAGGGGGGAGGCCACTGAAGCTTTCTTT

v_gene: TRBV9
len: 16
abundance: NA
j_gene: TRBJ1-6
d_gene: TRBD1
CDR3aa: CASSQQTGGSYSPLHF
CDR3nt: TGTGCTAGCAGCCAGCAGACAGGGGGTTCCTATTCACCCCTCCACTTT

v_gene: TRBV5-1
len: 14
abundance: NA
j_gene: TRBJ1-1
d_gene: NA
CDR3aa: CASSLDRATGEAFF
CDR3nt: TGCGCCAGCAGCTTGGACAGGGCAACGGGTGAAGCTTTCTTT

v_gene: TRBV7-9
len: 16
abundance: NA
j_gene: TRBJ2-5
d_gene: NA
CDR3aa: CASSQNGWAIQETQYF
CDR3nt: TGTGCCAGCAGTCAAAACGGTTGGGCAATACAAGAGACCCAGTACTTC

v_gene: TRBV5-6
len: 15
abundance: few
j_gene: TRBJ2-7
d_gene: TRBD1
CDR3aa: CASSLVGTGYHEQYF
CDR3nt: TGTGCCAGCAGCTTGGTAGGGACAGGGTACCACGAGCAGTACTTC

v_gene: TRBV6-2/TRBV6-3
len: 16
abundance: NA
j_gene: TRBJ2-6
d_gene: TRBD1
CDR3aa: CASSGTGNFGANVLTF
CDR3nt: TGTGCCAGCAGCGGGACAGGGAATTTCGGGGCCAACGTCCTGACTTTC

v_gene: TRBV12-5
len: 12
abundance: many
j_gene: TRBJ2-5
d_gene: TRBD2
CDR3aa: CASGLVGETQYF
CDR3nt: TGTGCCAGCGGACTAGTCGGGGAGACCCAGTACTTC

v_gene: TRBV5-5
len: 20
abundance: NA
j_gene: TRBJ1-5
d_gene: TRBD1
CDR3aa: CASSHIAGTGGVKGNQPQHF
CDR3nt: TGTGCCAGCAGCCACATCGCCGGGACAGGGGGCGTGAAGGGCAATCAGCCCCAGCATTTT

v_gene: TRBV7-9
len: 13
abundance: NA
j_gene: TRBJ2-1
d_gene: NA
CDR3aa: CASSSERHNEQFF
CDR3nt: TGTGCCAGCAGTTCTGAGCGACACAATGAGCAGTTCTTC

v_gene: TRBV20-1
len: 13
abundance: few
j_gene: TRBJ1-2
d_gene: NA
CDR3aa: CSATMTAPGGYTF
CDR3nt: TGCAGTGCTACCATGACAGCGCCCGGTGGCTACACCTTC